Listed below are T cell receptor beta chains from one sample, sequenced in a study of T-cell memory formation after mild COVID-19. TCRdb fed the 5' RACE reads into MiXCR, producing one record per CDR3 protein. The table shows approximately 240,000 distinct CDR3 sequences, with less than 20% occurring only once. Sequencing was carried out using PBMCs or a T cell subset sorted from them (not recorded which). These receptors were collected from a man aged 18 to 30 who had mild COVID-19 (a few samples of this study predate the infection). Cell type and time point are not known. The CDR3 runs from the conserved cysteine through the conserved F or W. The order of the fields is J gene, D gene, clone size, V gene, CDR3 DNA, CDR3 protein. D genes are given only for firm matches. Clone size, where shown, is once, few, many, or a class for clones that have expanded.

j_gene: TRBJ2-3
d_gene: .
abundance: few
v_gene: TRBV11-2
CDR3nt: TGTGCCAGCAGCTTAGACTGGACCGGGGAGGATACGCAGTATTTT
CDR3aa: CASSLDWTGEDTQYF

j_gene: TRBJ2-2
d_gene: TRBD1
abundance: few
v_gene: TRBV12-3/TRBV12-4
CDR3nt: TGTGCCAGCACGAGAGGGCCAGGGGGTTCGACCGGGGAGCTGTTTTTT
CDR3aa: CASTRGPGGSTGELFF

j_gene: TRBJ1-2
d_gene: TRBD1
abundance: .
v_gene: TRBV24-1
CDR3nt: TGTGCCACCAGTGAAAGGGACAGGGCCTATGGCTACACCTTC
CDR3aa: CATSERDRAYGYTF

j_gene: TRBJ2-3
d_gene: .
abundance: few
v_gene: TRBV29-1
CDR3nt: TGCAGCGTTGAAGTCCAGGGCACAGATACGCAGTATTTT
CDR3aa: CSVEVQGTDTQYF

j_gene: TRBJ1-1
d_gene: TRBD1
abundance: .
v_gene: TRBV10-3
CDR3nt: TGTGCCATCAGCTCCAGGGGGAATGAAGCTTTCTTT
CDR3aa: CAISSRGNEAFF

j_gene: TRBJ2-2
d_gene: .
abundance: .
v_gene: TRBV12-3/TRBV12-4
CDR3nt: TGTGCCAGCAGTTTATCAGGGCACACCGGGGAGCTGTTTTTT
CDR3aa: CASSLSGHTGELFF

j_gene: TRBJ1-2
d_gene: .
abundance: once
v_gene: TRBV5-1
CDR3nt: TGCGCCAGCCCCCAGGGACTCCTTAACTATGGCTACACCTTC
CDR3aa: CASPQGLLNYGYTF

j_gene: TRBJ1-5
d_gene: .
abundance: .
v_gene: TRBV5-6
CDR3nt: TGTGCCAGCAGCTTGGGGTTCATGGGGAATCAGCCCCAGCATTTT
CDR3aa: CASSLGFMGNQPQHF

j_gene: TRBJ1-3
d_gene: .
abundance: .
v_gene: TRBV7-2
CDR3nt: TGTGCCAGCAGCCCCTACGTCCGGGACACTAGTCCTGGAAACACCATATATTTT
CDR3aa: CASSPYVRDTSPGNTIYF

j_gene: TRBJ2-7
d_gene: .
abundance: .
v_gene: TRBV5-6
CDR3nt: TGTGCCAGCAGCTTGAAACCCGGGACTGTAAGCTCCTACGAGCAGTACTTC
CDR3aa: CASSLKPGTVSSYEQYF

j_gene: TRBJ2-3
d_gene: .
abundance: few
v_gene: TRBV7-2
CDR3nt: TGTGCCAGCAGCCCTTGGCGGGTTCAGGATACGCAGTATTTT
CDR3aa: CASSPWRVQDTQYF

j_gene: TRBJ2-3
d_gene: .
abundance: .
v_gene: TRBV11-2
CDR3nt: TGTGCCAGCAGCTACTGGACTGCTAGCACAGATACGCAGTATTTT
CDR3aa: CASSYWTASTDTQYF

j_gene: TRBJ2-1
d_gene: TRBD2
abundance: .
v_gene: TRBV6-6
CDR3nt: TGTGCCAGCAGTTCCGGACTAGCGGGGGGGCTTCTCCTTGTCGATGAGCAGTTCTTC
CDR3aa: CASSSGLAGGLLLVDEQFF

j_gene: TRBJ1-1
d_gene: .
abundance: .
v_gene: TRBV7-6
CDR3nt: TGTGCCAGCATGAGGGGCGCGAGCACTGAAGCTTTCTTT
CDR3aa: CASMRGASTEAFF

j_gene: TRBJ1-4
d_gene: .
abundance: .
v_gene: TRBV20-1
CDR3nt: TGCAGTGCTAGAGATAGAAGGGCGAAACTGTTTTTT
CDR3aa: CSARDRRAKLFF

j_gene: TRBJ2-3
d_gene: .
abundance: many
v_gene: TRBV6-5
CDR3nt: TGTGCCAGCGGGGGCTCTACAGATACGCAGTATTTT
CDR3aa: CASGGSTDTQYF

j_gene: TRBJ1-6
d_gene: .
abundance: .
v_gene: TRBV28
CDR3nt: TGTGCCAGCTTGGGCCTTCTAGATTCACCCCTCCACTTT
CDR3aa: CASLGLLDSPLHF

j_gene: TRBJ2-2
d_gene: TRBD1
abundance: .
v_gene: TRBV6-5
CDR3nt: TGTGCCAGCACAACTTCCGGGACAGGGGGCACCGGGGAGCTGTTTTTT
CDR3aa: CASTTSGTGGTGELFF

j_gene: TRBJ2-3
d_gene: .
abundance: few
v_gene: TRBV18
CDR3nt: TGTGCCAGCTCACCACCGATGCGCACATCTGATACGCAGTATTTT
CDR3aa: CASSPPMRTSDTQYF

j_gene: TRBJ2-4
d_gene: .
abundance: few
v_gene: TRBV4-1
CDR3nt: TGCGCCAGCAGCCAAGAGGGGTCCACCAAAAACATTCAGTACTTC
CDR3aa: CASSQEGSTKNIQYF

j_gene: TRBJ2-1
d_gene: .
abundance: few
v_gene: TRBV7-2
CDR3nt: TGTGCCAGCAGCCCAAACGCGGGTCGCAATGAGCAGTTCTTC
CDR3aa: CASSPNAGRNEQFF

j_gene: TRBJ2-5
d_gene: .
abundance: .
v_gene: TRBV12-3/TRBV12-4
CDR3nt: TGTGCCAGCAGTTTAGCTGTCGTCGAGACCCAGTACTTC
CDR3aa: CASSLAVVETQYF

j_gene: TRBJ1-5
d_gene: .
abundance: .
v_gene: TRBV6-2/TRBV6-3
CDR3nt: TGTGCCAGCAGCTGGGATCTGCGGAGCAATCAGCCCCAGCATTTT
CDR3aa: CASSWDLRSNQPQHF